This T cell receptor beta chain derives from a study of naive and memory T cell subsets. This clonotype was observed many times. The SP2 primer and nested alpha and beta constant region primers amplified ligated cDNA in four rounds. TCRdb re-derived calls from the UMI-ligation and nested PCR reads in MiXCR, one entry per CDR3 protein. The table includes approximately 30,000 distinct CDR3 sequences, roughly 5.2% detected once. The library had UMIs added by 3' ligation of an oligonucleotide to TCR cDNA. V shed 3 bases and J 2 bases; nucleotides not matched to a gene: 10. Germline values: CDR1 LNHNV, CDR2 YYDKDF (reference sequence). CDR3 length: 17 residues.

Sequencing was performed on blood. This clonotype was obtained from an adult in good health. V is TRBV15 and J is TRBJ2-1; 7 bases line up with TRBD1. The CDR3 region is CATSSNTGVGPYNEQFF. CDR3 DNA sequence: TGTGCCACCAGCAGTAACACAGGGGTCGGCCCCTACAATGAGCAGTTCTTC.